The clone carrying this T cell receptor beta chain appeared a few times. V was trimmed by 2 bases and J by 3 bases, leaving 14 bases between them. Germline assignment: CDR1 ENHRY and CDR2 SYGVKD. This CDR3 has 16 amino acids. TCRdb passed the 5' RACE reads through MiXCR, listing each CDR3 protein once. The table shows roughly 250,000 distinct CDR3 sequences, with 16% occurring only once. These data originate in a study of T-cell memory formation after mild COVID-19. The chain joins TRBV10-3 to TRBJ1-5; D possibly corresponds to TRBD1 (5 bases). This sequence originates from a young man who had mild COVID-19 (a few samples of this study predate the infection). Cell type and time point are not known. What was sequenced was PBMCs or a T cell subset sorted from them (not recorded which). The CDR3 loop is CAISETSGGNNQPQHF. For the CDR3, the DNA is TGTGCCATCAGTGAGACCTCTGGGGGTAACAATCAGCCCCAGCATTTT.